The 20 T cell receptor beta chains given below trace back to one sample, sequenced in a study of T cells in Graves' hyperthyroidism and ophthalmopathy. The investigators amplified TCR beta CDR3 regions from RNA transcripts. The HTBI primer set was used in a first-round RT-PCR of the TCR CDR3. One entry per CDR3 protein results from TCRdb running MiXCR on the multiplex PCR reads. The sample gives more than 50,000 distinct CDR3 sequences, approximately 50% of which show up once; around 12% is in the top ten. The sequencing input was blood. The source is a young woman with Graves' ophthalmopathy.

Only one count was recorded for this clonotype. This sequence joins TRBV14 and TRBJ1-4; D ambiguous. This CDR3 is built from 14 residues. Trimming took 0 bases from V and 8 from J, leaving 10 bases between them. The germline V gene encodes CDR1 SGHDN and CDR2 FVKESK. CDR3 amino acids: CASSQDGGREKLFF. The DNA of the CDR3 is TGTGCCAGCAGCCAAGATGGAGGCAGGGAAAAACTGTTTTTT.

To note about this clonotype: No conserved phenylalanine or tryptophan ends this CDR3, so it is likely a read error. The V and J genes are TRBV19 and TRBJ1-4; no firm D call. Germline loops: CDR1 LNHDA, CDR2 SQIVND (reference sequence). The germline V and J ends were trimmed by 7 bases and 7 bases, with 16 bases remaining between them. The CDR3 has 14 amino acids. The CDR3 DNA reads as TGTGCCAGTATTTCCCGCAGTGTGGGTGAAAAACTGTTTTCT. Its translation: CASISRSVGEKLFS.

The J gene is TRBJ2-7, the V gene TRBV9; the match to TRBD1 covers 10 bases. Germline V CDR1 and CDR2: SGDLS, YYNGEE. The CDR3 length is 15 residues. The V and J ends lost 3 bases and 5 bases, in that order; junction bases with no gene match: 8. CDR3 residues: CASSGPGQGRNEQYF. The CDR3 region has the DNA TGTGCCAGCAGCGGGCCGGGACAGGGGAGGAACGAGCAGTACTTC.

This clonotype was detected many times. The chain recombines TRBV7-2 with TRBJ2-7; 8 bases fit TRBD1. After removal of 1 base from V and 2 bases from J, the junction contained 4 bases not matched to a gene. Germline V lookup: CDR1 SGHTA, CDR2 FQGNSA. The CDR3 runs 15 residues. The CDR3 is CASSLGTGRPYEQYF. The CDR3 DNA is TGTGCCAGCAGCTTAGGGACAGGGAGACCCTACGAGCAGTACTTC.

This clonotype has ten or more counts. This chain uses TRBV5-6 with TRBJ1-2; 7 nucleotides agree with TRBD1. The CDR3 totals 14 residues. Trimming took 4 bases from V and 4 from J; bases not matched to a gene: 7. In germline, CDR1 is SGHDT, CDR2 YYEEEE. The CDR3 sequence is CASSRIGTAYGYTF. CDR3 in DNA: TGTGCCAGCAGCCGCATCGGGACAGCCTATGGCTACACCTTC.

The gene calls are TRBV29-1 and TRBJ2-1; 8 bases are shared with TRBD2. CDR3 length: 19 amino acids. Trimming took 5 bases from V and 0 from J; bases not matched to a gene: 18. Germline CDR1 reads SQVTM; CDR2 reads ANQGSEA. The CDR3 nucleotides are TGCAGCGTTTACTGGGCAGGGGAAGGCGGGAGGCCCTCCTACAATGAGCAGTTCTTC. Translation gives CSVYWAGEGGRPSYNEQFF.

The gene calls are TRBV25-1 and TRBJ2-4; D could derive from TRBD1 or TRBD2 (6 bases each). The CDR3 is made up of 16 amino acids. V lost 5 bases and J 0 bases, leaving 14 bases between the germline ends. The germline gives CDR1 MGHDK, CDR2 SYGVNS. The CDR3 region has the DNA TGTGCCAGCAGTTTATTGGGGGGCATAGCCAAAAACATTCAGTACTTC. This encodes CASSLLGGIAKNIQYF.

The table lists this clonotype with many counts. V usage is TRBV5-4 and J usage is TRBJ1-2; 7 bases line up with TRBD1. CDR1 and CDR2 from the germline V gene are SGHNT and YYREEE (reference sequence). The J segment lost 4 bases and the V segment lost 4 bases, leaving 10 bases of the junction unmatched. This CDR3 comprises 15 residues. The chain's CDR3 is CASSPLDREAYGYTF. DNA for the CDR3: TGTGCCAGCAGCCCCCTCGACAGGGAAGCCTATGGCTACACCTTC.

The sample holds many counts of this clonotype. The chain carries TRBV20-1 and TRBJ2-3, with TRBD2 matching 8 bases. The V and J ends lost 7 bases and 1 base, in that order; junction bases with no gene match: 4. The CDR3 consists of 13 residues. From germline, CDR1 is DFQATT and CDR2 SNEGSKA (reference sequence). CDR3 protein: CSGSAGGTDTQYF. CDR3 nucleotide sequence: TGCAGTGGGTCAGCGGGAGGCACAGATACGCAGTATTTT.

On this clonotype itself: Sequence at one end of the junction differs from germline and may be a read error. The CDR3 DNA follows: TGCGGTGCTAGTAAGGGGGCAAGCAGTCAGCCCCAGCATTTT. Encoded protein: CGASKGASSQPQHF. The V and J genes are TRBV20-1 and TRBJ1-5, with 7 bases matching TRBD1. The CDR3 spans 14 residues. The germline CDR1 and CDR2 sequences are DFQATT and SNEGSKA (reference sequence).

This clonotype was observed at least ten times. V usage is TRBV6-2 or TRBV6-3 and J usage is TRBJ2-6; possible D gene TRBD2, 7 bases. This CDR3 spans 16 amino acids. Trimming left V 7 bases short and J 2 bases short, with 15 bases between. Germline V CDR1 and CDR2: MNHEY, SVGEGT. CDR3 DNA: TGTGCCAGCACCCCCGGGGGGCAGCCTGGGGCCAACGTCCTGACTTTC. Residues: CASTPGGQPGANVLTF.

The chain joins TRBV7-2 to TRBJ2-1; TRBD2 might be the D (6 bases). V gave up 3 bases and J gave up 2 bases, with 14 bases separating them. The V gene's germline CDR1 is SGHTA and CDR2 FQGNSA. The CDR3 has 16 amino acids. The CDR3 DNA sequence: TGTGCCAGCAGCTTGGATAGCGGAGGGGCCTACAATGAGCAGTTCTTC. Translation gives CASSLDSGGAYNEQFF.

The gene calls are TRBV5-1 and TRBJ2-5; D perhaps matches TRBD1 (6 bases). Germline lookup yields CDR1 SGHRS and CDR2 YFSETQ. V lost 4 bases to trimming and J lost 2 bases, with 21 bases between them. The CDR3 has 17 residues. CDR3 sequence: CASSPRSGTPTQETQYF. In nucleotides, the CDR3 is TGCGCCAGCAGCCCCCGTTCCGGGACACCGACTCAAGAGACCCAGTACTTC.

At least ten counts were recorded for this clonotype. V usage is TRBV10-2 and J usage is TRBJ2-3; D not certain. Germline V gene sequence: CDR1 WSHSY, CDR2 SAAADI. This CDR3 is built from 13 residues. The V end was cut by 8 bases, the J end by 2 bases, with 11 bases between. The CDR3 DNA sequence: TGCGCCAGCTTTGTTGGATACACAGATACGCAGTATTTT. It codes for CASFVGYTDTQYF.

In the case of this clonotype: In this CDR3 the conserved last residue, phenylalanine or tryptophan, is missing, so a read error is likely. This chain links TRBV9 with TRBJ2-3; 14 bases fit TRBD2. V shed 3 bases, J shed 5 bases, and the junction held 17 bases outside the gene matches. The CDR3 length is 20 residues. In germline, CDR1 is SGDLS, CDR2 YYNGEE. The CDR3 sequence: CASSANPTSGRAGGIDTQYS. The CDR3 coding sequence is TGTGCCAGCAGCGCTAATCCGACTAGCGGGAGGGCGGGAGGCATAGATACGCAGTATTCT.

Many counts were recorded for this clonotype. The chain links TRBV11-2 to TRBJ2-1; 12 bases match TRBD1. The CDR3 extends over 16 amino acids. Germline lookup yields CDR1 SGHAT and CDR2 FQNNGV. After removal of 3 bases from V and 3 bases from J, the junction contained 3 bases not matched to a gene. The CDR3 protein is CASSFGTGGYYNEQFF. The CDR3, as DNA: TGTGCCAGCAGCTTCGGGACAGGGGGCTACTACAATGAGCAGTTCTTC.

Points on this clonotype: This may stem from a read error, because a much larger clone lies one nucleotide away. The chain employs TRBV7-9 and TRBJ2-7, with TRBD2 as a possible D gene (5 bases). Germline V gives CDR1 SEHNR, CDR2 FQNEAQ (reference sequence). The CDR3 loop spans 12 amino acids. The DNA for the CDR3 is TGTGCCAGTCTAGGGAGCTCCTACGTGCAGTACTTC. It is translated as CASLGSSYVQYF.

In this sample, this clonotype turned up many times. J is TRBJ2-5 and V is TRBV24-1; 9 bases fit TRBD1. V lost 3 bases, J lost 0 bases, and 4 bases stayed unmatched. The germline gives CDR1 KGHDR, CDR2 SFDVKD. The CDR3 has 16 residues. The CDR3 reads CATSDVGQGYQETQYF. Written as DNA, the CDR3 is TGTGCCACCAGTGATGTGGGACAGGGTTACCAAGAGACCCAGTACTTC.

The table lists this clonotype with many counts. In DNA, the CDR3 is TGTGCCAGCAGTCCAGGGGGCCTCTCCTACGAGCAGTACTTC. Translation: CASSPGGLSYEQYF. V is TRBV12-3 or TRBV12-4 and J is TRBJ2-7; 8 positions agree with TRBD1. CDR3 size: 14 residues. V was pared by 5 bases and J by 0 bases, with 3 bases of the junction left unmatched.

This rearrangement joins TRBV20-1 to TRBJ2-2; D uncertain. This CDR3 comprises 12 residues. The V gene's germline CDR1 is DFQATT and CDR2 SNEGSKA (reference sequence). Trimming shortened V by 0 bases and J by 8 bases, and 7 bases separated the two germline ends. Written as DNA, the CDR3 is TGCAGTGCTAGAGATTGCACAGGGGAGCTGTTTTTT. Translating gives CSARDCTGELFF.